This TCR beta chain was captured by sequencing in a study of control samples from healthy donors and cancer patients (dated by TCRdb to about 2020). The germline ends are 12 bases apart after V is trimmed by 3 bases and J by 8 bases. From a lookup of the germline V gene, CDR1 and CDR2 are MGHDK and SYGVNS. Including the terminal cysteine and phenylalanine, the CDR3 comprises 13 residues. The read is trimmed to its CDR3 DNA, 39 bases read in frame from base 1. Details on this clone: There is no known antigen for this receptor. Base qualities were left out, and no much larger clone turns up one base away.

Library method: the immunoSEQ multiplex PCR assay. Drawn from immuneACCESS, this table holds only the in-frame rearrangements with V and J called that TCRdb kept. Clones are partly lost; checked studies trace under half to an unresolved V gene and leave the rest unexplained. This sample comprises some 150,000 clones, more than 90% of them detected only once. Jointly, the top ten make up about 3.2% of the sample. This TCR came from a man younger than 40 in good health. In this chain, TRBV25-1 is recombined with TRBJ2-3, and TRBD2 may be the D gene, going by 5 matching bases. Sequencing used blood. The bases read TGTGCCAGCAGTGACTCGCCTAGCCCTACGCAGTATTTT. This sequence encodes CASSDSPSPTQYF.